This TCR beta chain is drawn from a study of cytomegalovirus exposure and HLA in healthy donors. Overall study findings and caveats: Later analysis showed TCR association rates varying by HLA locus, highest for DRB1 and lowest for HLA-C.

Germline loops: CDR1 SEHNR, CDR2 FQNEAQ (reference sequence). CDR3 size: 12 residues. A word on this clone: The antigen is not known. At one boundary the junction diverges from the germline segment, which might be a read error.

Everyone who donated was a healthy bone marrow donor. Though probably carrying unrecorded immune exposures, donors were nominally healthy at sampling. Amplification used 60 Vbeta primers and 13 Jbeta primers. Authors' processing steps: A later analysis tallied approximately 78 million unique TCR beta chains, some 12 million of them shared. The assay was immunoSEQ multiplex PCR, and TCRdb's table has in-frame clones only and misses some. V and J calls and clone size are given by that table; D and trimming were obtained from the DNA. The table includes roughly 130,000 clones, 80% to 85% detected once. This clonotype originated in a human donor in good health. The sequenced sample was PBMCs. This chain uses TRBV7-9 with TRBJ2-7; D might be TRBD1 (5 bases). This CDR3 reads CSSSLGHYEQYF. The CDR3 region has the DNA TGTTCCAGCAGCTTAGGACACTACGAGCAGTACTTC.